This entry is about one T cell receptor beta chain. Its antigen is still unknown. No much larger clone is present one base from it, and per-base qualities are unavailable. This sample stems from a study of blood T cell repertoires in COVID-19 (dated by TCRdb to the early 2020s). Study-wide context: The collaborator samples originated in the United States, Italy and Spain and spanned the acute and convalescent phases of COVID-19. Samples were obtained from the ongoing ImmuneRACE study (first 160 participants) and from about 1,300 subjects provided by 6 global collaborators. Where HLA class I and class II types were available, the types were taken from metadata supplied by the sample provider, not from assay-based typing. The repertoires were made available in a free public database intended to serve as a resource for research on the immune response to SARS-CoV-2. A de-identified subject ID, COVID-19 status, age in years and sex were almost always included in the sample metadata. The material from the prospective study consisted of cDNA or gDNA derived from T cells, B-cell-depleted T cells, or PBMCs. The dataset comprised deeply sampled blood TCRbeta repertoires from subjects exposed to, actively infected with, or recovered from COVID-19. The paper as a whole reports these results and caveats: Clinical and demographic metadata were provided uncurated, with the amount varying by source and participant.

Sequences MDHEN (CDR1) and SYDVKM (CDR2) are obtained from the germline V gene. Between the V and J ends, shortened by 10 bases and 2 bases respectively, the junction contains 9 bases. There are 11 amino acids in the CDR3, from cysteine to phenylalanine inclusive. The CDR3 DNA has 33 bases and is translated from base 1. Enrolling through a virtual design, the prospective study's participants ranged in age from roughly 18 to 90 years and lived across 24 United States geographic areas. To assign participants to cohorts, the prospective study relied on clinical history that participants themselves reported in a screening survey and a study questionnaire. Mobile phlebotomists in the prospective study collected whole blood, serum and a nasopharyngeal or oropharyngeal swab from every participant. Additional blood draws and questionnaires over a 2-month period could optionally be provided by prospective study participants. Prospective study blood samples were shipped either frozen or at room temperature before DNA extraction.

TCRbeta CDR3 regions were amplified from genomic DNA by means of the immunoSEQ Assay, a bias-controlled multiplex PCR. The authors processed their data as follows. The number of nucleated cells in each sample was estimated by amplification of reference gene primers within the assay. Sequence reads were collapsed and filtered to measure the absolute abundance of every unique TCRbeta CDR3 rearrangement. For each sample, productive Simpson clonality was calculated as the square root of Simpson's diversity index across productive rearrangements. Imported from immuneACCESS, the table was reduced by TCRdb to in-frame sequences with V and J called. These copies leave out some clones; in studies compared against another copy, an unresolved V gene accounts for under half, and the cause of the remainder is not known. That table furnishes V, J and clone size, whereas the DNA furnished D and trimming. The sample table lists roughly 180,000 clones, about 83% of them with a count of one. Of the sample, around 3.6% falls within the top ten clones.

The chain links TRBV28 with TRBJ2-7; no confident D gene assignment can be made. The TCR sequence derives from a woman in her fifties or sixties in a cohort exposed to, infected with or recovered from COVID-19 (not recorded which). The sequenced sample consisted of PBMCs or T cells enriched from blood (not recorded which). The CDR3 region: CATRRAYEQYF. Here is the DNA: TGTGCCACCAGGAGAGCCTACGAGCAGTACTTC. Outside the CDR3, residues come from the reference TRBV28 and TRBJ2-7 proteins, so the full variable domain is: DVKVTQSSRYLVKRTGEKVFLECVQDMDHENMFWYRQDPGLGLRLIYFSYDVKMKEKGDIPEGYSVSREKKERFSLILESASTNQTSMYLCATRRAYEQYFGPGTRLTVT.